This section outlines one TCR beta chain sequence together with its context. The CDR3 loop spans 14 amino acids. The V gene end was trimmed by 4 bases and the J gene end by 5 bases; junction bases not matched to a gene: 6. The germline V gene has CDR1 MNHEY and CDR2 SMNVEV (reference sequence). The data were produced by immunoSEQ multiplex PCR, yet TCRdb's version contains in-frame clones alone and is incomplete. The data show hundreds of thousands of clones, with 70% to 90% seen just once and about 0.011% held by the top ten. This specimen comes from a study of shared T cell receptors in the human thymus. The same data also went into a second study, on human thymus T cells. Per that study: Infants served as donors; they were healthy and Finnish and were having corrective surgery for congenital heart defects. Corrective cardiac operations yielded the resected thymus tissue. Thymic and blood repertoires seemed to show skewed V and J gene use.

Sequencing input: thymocytes. The rearrangement links TRBV27 to TRBJ1-1; 8 bases are a match to TRBD1. The clonotype originates from a girl less than two years old with a congenital heart defect. The CDR3 is CASSSQGVKTEAFF. For the CDR3, the DNA is TGTGCCAGCAGTTCACAGGGGGTAAAGACTGAAGCTTTCTTT.